This T cell receptor (beta chain) was profiled in a study of cytomegalovirus exposure and HLA in healthy donors. From germline, CDR1 is SQVTM and CDR2 ANQGSEA. With 4 bases removed from V and 2 bases from J, the gap between germline ends came to 8 bases. This CDR3 is built from 13 residues. General study findings and limits: Most TCR sequences showed up rarely, but some public TCRs showed up in many donors. The investigators catalogued under 200 TCR beta chains as cytomegalovirus-associated. In vitro work confirmed that a few CMV-associated chains recognize CMV antigens.

Sequenced by immunoSEQ multiplex PCR; TCRdb stores in-frame clones only, minus some. The sample yields roughly 230,000 clones, 90% seen once. Of note for this clone: What it binds is not known.

These donors were members of the roughly 110-subject validation cohort, a group separate from the roughly 670-subject first cohort. This sequence was found in a woman under 40 in good health and CMV-seronegative. Sample: PBMCs. This chain connects TRBV29-1 to TRBJ2-2; D ambiguous. DNA for the CDR3: TGCAGCGTTGCCGACCTAAACACCGGGGAGCTGTTTTTT. Its protein product is CSVADLNTGELFF.